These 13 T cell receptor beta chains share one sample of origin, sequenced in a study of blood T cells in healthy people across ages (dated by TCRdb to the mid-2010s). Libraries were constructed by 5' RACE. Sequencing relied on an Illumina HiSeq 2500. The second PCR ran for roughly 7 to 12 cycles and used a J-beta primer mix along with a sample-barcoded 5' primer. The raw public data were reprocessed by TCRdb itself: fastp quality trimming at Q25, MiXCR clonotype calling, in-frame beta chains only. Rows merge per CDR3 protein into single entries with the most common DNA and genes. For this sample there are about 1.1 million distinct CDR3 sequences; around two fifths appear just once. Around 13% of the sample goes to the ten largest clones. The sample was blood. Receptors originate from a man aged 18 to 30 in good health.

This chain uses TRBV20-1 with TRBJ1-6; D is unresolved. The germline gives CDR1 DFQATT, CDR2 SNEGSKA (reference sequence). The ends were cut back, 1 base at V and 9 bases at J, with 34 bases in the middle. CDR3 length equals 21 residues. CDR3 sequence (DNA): TGCAGTGCTAGAGGGGCCGGGCGGCCCGGGTTAATGGAAATGAATCGTTCACCCCTCCACTTT. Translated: CSARGAGRPGLMEMNRSPLHF.

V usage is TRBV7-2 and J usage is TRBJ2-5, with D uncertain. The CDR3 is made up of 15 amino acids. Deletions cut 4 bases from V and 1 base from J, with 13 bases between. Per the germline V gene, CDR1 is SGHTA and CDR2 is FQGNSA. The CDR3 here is CASSSSLRVQETQYF. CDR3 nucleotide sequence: TGTGCCAGCAGCTCCTCCCTCAGAGTCCAAGAGACCCAGTACTTC.

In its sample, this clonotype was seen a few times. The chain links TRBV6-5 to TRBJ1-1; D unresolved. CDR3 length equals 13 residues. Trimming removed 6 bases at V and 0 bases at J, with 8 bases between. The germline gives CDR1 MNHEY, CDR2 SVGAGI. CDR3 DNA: TGTGCCAGCAGCGCGACCATGAACACTGAAGCTTTCTTT. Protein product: CASSATMNTEAFF.

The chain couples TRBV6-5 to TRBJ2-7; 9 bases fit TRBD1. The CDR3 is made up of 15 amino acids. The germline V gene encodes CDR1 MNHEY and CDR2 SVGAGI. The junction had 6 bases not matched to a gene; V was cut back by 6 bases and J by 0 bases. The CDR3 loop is CASSTGGPLSYEQYF. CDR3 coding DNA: TGTGCCAGCAGCACAGGGGGCCCCCTCTCCTACGAGCAGTACTTC.

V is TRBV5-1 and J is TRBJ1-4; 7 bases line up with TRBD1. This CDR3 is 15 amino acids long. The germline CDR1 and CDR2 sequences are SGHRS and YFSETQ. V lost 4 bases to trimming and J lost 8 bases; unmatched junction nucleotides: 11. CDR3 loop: CASSVGTPRGEKLFF. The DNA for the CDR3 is TGCGCCAGCAGCGTCGGGACCCCCAGGGGGGAAAAACTGTTTTTT.

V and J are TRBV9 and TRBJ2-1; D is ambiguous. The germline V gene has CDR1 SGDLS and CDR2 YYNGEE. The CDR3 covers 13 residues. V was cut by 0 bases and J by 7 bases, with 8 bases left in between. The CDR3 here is CASSVGSGNEQFF. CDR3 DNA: TGTGCCAGCAGCGTAGGATCCGGGAATGAGCAGTTCTTC.

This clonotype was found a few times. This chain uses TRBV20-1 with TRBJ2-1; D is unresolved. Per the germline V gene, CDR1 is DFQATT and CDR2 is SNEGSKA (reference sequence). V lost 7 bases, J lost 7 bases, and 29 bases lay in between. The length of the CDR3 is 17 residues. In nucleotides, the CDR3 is TGCAGTGTCAACCCCCCCCAAGCTGGAGCCATAAGTAATGAGCAGTTCTTC. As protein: CSVNPPQAGAISNEQFF.

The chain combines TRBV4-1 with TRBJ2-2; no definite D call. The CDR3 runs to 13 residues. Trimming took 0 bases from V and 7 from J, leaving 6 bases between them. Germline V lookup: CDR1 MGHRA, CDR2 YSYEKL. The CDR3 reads CASSQDQDGELFF. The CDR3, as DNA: TGCGCCAGCAGCCAAGATCAGGACGGGGAGCTGTTTTTT.

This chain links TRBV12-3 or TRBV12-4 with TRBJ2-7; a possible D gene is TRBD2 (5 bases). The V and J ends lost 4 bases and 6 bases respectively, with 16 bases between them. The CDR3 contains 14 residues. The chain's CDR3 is CASSSLDEEAEQYF. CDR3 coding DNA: TGTGCCAGCAGTTCCCTGGACGAGGAGGCCGAGCAGTACTTC.

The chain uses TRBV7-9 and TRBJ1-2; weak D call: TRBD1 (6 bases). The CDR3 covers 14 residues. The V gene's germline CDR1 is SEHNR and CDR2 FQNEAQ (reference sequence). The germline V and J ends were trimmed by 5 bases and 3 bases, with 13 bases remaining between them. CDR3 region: CASSVGDTDYGYTF. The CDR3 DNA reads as TGTGCCAGCAGCGTAGGGGACACAGACTATGGCTACACCTTC.

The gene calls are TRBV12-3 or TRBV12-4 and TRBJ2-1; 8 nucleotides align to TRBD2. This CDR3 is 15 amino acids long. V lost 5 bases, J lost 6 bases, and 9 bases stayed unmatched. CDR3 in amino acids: CASSKTGLGFNEQFF. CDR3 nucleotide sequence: TGTGCCAGCAGTAAGACGGGACTAGGTTTCAATGAGCAGTTCTTC.

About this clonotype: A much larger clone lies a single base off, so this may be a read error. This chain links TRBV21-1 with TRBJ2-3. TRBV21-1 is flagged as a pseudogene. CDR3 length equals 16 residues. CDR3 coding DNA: TGTGCCAGCAGCAAAGCGCACGGCTCTAGCACAGGTACGCAGTATTTT. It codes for CASSKAHGSSTGTQYF.

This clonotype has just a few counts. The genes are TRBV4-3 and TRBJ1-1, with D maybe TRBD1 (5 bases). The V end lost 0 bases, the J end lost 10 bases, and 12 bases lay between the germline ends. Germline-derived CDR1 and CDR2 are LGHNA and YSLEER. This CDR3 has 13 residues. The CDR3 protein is CASSQERQGRAFF. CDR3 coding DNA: TGCGCCAGCAGCCAAGAGAGGCAGGGACGAGCTTTCTTT.